The rows below give T cell receptor beta chains drawn from one sample of a study of T cell responses to AZD1222 COVID-19 vaccine. Sequencing used immunoSEQ multiplex PCR; TCRdb keeps in-frame clones, though not all of them. The sample holds about 110,000 clones, more than 85% seen once. The sequencing used peripheral blood, collected on day 0 of AZD1222 vaccination. The receptors come from an adult in good health. CDR3s include the opening cysteine and the closing phenylalanine or tryptophan. A D gene is named only where the DNA matches it firmly. The size field is filled for only some rows; it gives once, few, many or a size class.

cdr3_length j_call clone_size v_call d_call cdr3_aa cdr3_nt
13 TRBJ2-7 once TRBV9 . CASSVDTSYEQYF TGTGCCAGCAGCGTAGATACATCCTACGAGCAGTACTTC
18 TRBJ2-6 . TRBV21-1 . CASSNIRVNHSGANVLTF TGTGCCAGCAGCAATATCAGGGTCAACCATTCTGGGGCCAACGTCCTGACTTTC
16 TRBJ1-2 . TRBV27 . CASSLRRVGLLYGYTF TGTGCCAGCAGTTTACGGAGAGTAGGGCTACTCTATGGCTACACCTTC
14 TRBJ2-2 . TRBV7-2 TRBD2 CASRLAGEAGELFF TGTGCCAGCAGACTAGCGGGAGAGGCCGGGGAGCTGTTTTTT
14 TRBJ1-2 . TRBV9 . CASSARQSNYGYTF TGTGCCAGCAGCGCTCGACAGTCTAACTATGGCTACACCTTC
13 TRBJ1-5 . TRBV19 . CASTRNSNQPQHF TGTGCCAGTACCCGGAATAGCAATCAGCCCCAGCATTTT
14 TRBJ1-1 . TRBV6-5 TRBD1 CASSLTGGGTEAFF TGTGCCAGCAGCTTGACAGGGGGAGGGACTGAAGCTTTCTTT
15 TRBJ2-1 once TRBV6-5 . CASSPTRDLWNEQFF TGTGCCAGCAGCCCGACTAGGGACCTCTGGAATGAGCAGTTCTTC
13 TRBJ1-1 few TRBV19 . CASSIVGDTEAFF TGTGCCAGTAGTATAGTGGGGGACACTGAAGCTTTCTTT
14 TRBJ1-5 . TRBV28 . CASSLWESNQPQHF TGTGCCAGCAGTTTATGGGAAAGCAATCAGCCCCAGCATTTT